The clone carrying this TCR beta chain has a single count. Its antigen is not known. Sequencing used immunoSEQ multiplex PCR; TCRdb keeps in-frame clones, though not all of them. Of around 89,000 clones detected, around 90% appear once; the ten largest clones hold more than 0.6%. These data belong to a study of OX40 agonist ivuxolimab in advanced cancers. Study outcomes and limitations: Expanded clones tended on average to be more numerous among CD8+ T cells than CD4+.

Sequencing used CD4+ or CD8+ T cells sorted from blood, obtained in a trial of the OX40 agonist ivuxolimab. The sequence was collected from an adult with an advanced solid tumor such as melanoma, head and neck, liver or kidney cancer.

The CDR3 sequence is CASSLTEINEKLFF. CDR3 coding DNA: TGTGCCAGCAGCTTAACCGAGATTAATGAAAAACTGTTTTTT. V and J are TRBV7-9 and TRBJ1-4; D gene unclear. CDR3 length equals 14 residues. V was cut by 2 bases and J by 4 bases, with 8 bases left in between. Germline CDR1 SEHNR, CDR2 FQNEAQ (reference sequence).